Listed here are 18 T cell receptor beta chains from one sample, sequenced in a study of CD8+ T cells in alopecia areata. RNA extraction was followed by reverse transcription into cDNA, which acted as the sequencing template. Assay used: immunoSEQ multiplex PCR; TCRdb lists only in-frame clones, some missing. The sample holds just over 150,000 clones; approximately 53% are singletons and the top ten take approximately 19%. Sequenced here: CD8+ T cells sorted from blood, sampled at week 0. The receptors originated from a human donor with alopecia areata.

CDR3 residues: CSVEDNGSNYGYTF. In nucleotides, the CDR3 is TGCAGCGTTGAAGATAATGGAAGCAACTATGGCTACACCTTC. V is TRBV29-1 and J is TRBJ1-2; D ambiguous. Germline V gene lookup returns CDR1 SQVTM and CDR2 ANQGSEA. Trimming removed 0 bases at V and 2 bases at J, with 10 bases between. CDR3 length: 14 amino acids.

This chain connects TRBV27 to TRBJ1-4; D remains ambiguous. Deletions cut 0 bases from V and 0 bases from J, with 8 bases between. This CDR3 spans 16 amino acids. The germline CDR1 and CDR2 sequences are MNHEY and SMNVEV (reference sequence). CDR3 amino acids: CASSLSGITTNEKLFF. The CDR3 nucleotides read TGTGCCAGCAGTTTATCGGGGATAACAACTAATGAAAAACTGTTTTTT.

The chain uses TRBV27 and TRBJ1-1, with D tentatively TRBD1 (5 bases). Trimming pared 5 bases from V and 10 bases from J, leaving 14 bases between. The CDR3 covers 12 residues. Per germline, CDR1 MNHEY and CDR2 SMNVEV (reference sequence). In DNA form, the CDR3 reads TGTGCCAGCAGTATCCCGGGGGGGGGAGCTTTCTTT. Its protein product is CASSIPGGGAFF.

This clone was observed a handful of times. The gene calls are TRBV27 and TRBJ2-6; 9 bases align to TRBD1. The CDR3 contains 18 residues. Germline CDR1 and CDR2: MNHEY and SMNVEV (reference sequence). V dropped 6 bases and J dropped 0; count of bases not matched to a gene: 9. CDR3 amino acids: CASSSGTGFYSGANVLTF. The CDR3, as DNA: TGTGCCAGCAGCTCGGGGACAGGGTTTTACTCTGGGGCCAACGTCCTGACTTTC.

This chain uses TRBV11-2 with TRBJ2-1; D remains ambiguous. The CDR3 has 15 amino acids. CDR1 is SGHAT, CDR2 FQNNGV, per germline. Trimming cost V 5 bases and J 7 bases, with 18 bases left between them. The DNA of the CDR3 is TGTGCCAGCAGCCCCACAGTAACCGCCGGGAATGAGCAGTTCTTC. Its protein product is CASSPTVTAGNEQFF.

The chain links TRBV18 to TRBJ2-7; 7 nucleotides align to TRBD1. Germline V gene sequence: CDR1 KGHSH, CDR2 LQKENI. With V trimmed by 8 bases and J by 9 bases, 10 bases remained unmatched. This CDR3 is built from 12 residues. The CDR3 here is CASRTGEVGQYF. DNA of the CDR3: TGTGCCAGCCGGACAGGCGAAGTAGGGCAGTACTTC. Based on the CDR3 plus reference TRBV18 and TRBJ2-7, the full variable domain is NAGVMQNPRHLVRRRGQEARLRCSPMKGHSHVYWYRQLPEEGLKFMVYLQKENIIDESGMPKERFSAEFPKEGPSILRIQQVVRGDSAAYFCASRTGEVGQYFGPGTRLTVT.

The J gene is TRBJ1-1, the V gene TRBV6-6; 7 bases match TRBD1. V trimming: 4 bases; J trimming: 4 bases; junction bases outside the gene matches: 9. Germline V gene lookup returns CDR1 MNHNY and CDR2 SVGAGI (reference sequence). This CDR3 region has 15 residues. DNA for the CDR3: TGTGCCAGCAGTTCCACTACAGGGGCGGTCACTGAAGCTTTCTTT. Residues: CASSSTTGAVTEAFF.

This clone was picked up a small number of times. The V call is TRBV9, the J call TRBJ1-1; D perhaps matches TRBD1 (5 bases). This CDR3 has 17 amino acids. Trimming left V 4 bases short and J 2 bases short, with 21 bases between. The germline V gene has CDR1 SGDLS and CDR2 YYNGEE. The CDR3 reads CASSPQGGVWINTEAFF. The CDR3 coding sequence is TGTGCCAGCAGCCCCCAGGGAGGGGTATGGATAAACACTGAAGCTTTCTTT.

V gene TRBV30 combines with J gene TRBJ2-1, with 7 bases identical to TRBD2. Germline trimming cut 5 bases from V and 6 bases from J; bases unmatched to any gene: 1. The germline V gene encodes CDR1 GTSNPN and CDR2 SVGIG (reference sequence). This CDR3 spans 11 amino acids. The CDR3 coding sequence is TGTGCCTGGTGGGGGGGCAATGAGCAGTTCTTC. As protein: CAWWGGNEQFF.

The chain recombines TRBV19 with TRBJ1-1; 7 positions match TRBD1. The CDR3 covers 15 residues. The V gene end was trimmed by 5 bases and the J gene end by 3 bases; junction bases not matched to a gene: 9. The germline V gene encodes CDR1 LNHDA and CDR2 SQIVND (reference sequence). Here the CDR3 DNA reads TGTGCCAGTAGTCCCCCGGACAGGCCCTACACTGAAGCTTTCTTT. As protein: CASSPPDRPYTEAFF.

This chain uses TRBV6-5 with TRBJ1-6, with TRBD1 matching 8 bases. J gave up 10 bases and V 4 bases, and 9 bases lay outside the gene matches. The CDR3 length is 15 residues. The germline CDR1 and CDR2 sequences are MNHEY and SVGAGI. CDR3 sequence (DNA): TGTGCCAGCAGTTCAGGACAGGGTAAACGGTCACCCCTCCACTTT. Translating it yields CASSSGQGKRSPLHF.

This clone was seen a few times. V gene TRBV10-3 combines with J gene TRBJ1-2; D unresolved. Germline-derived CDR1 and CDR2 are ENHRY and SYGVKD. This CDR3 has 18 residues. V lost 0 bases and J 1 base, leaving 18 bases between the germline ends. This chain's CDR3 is CAISESRPSYASNYGYTF. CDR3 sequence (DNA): TGTGCCATCAGTGAGTCGAGACCGTCCTACGCCAGTAACTATGGCTACACCTTC.

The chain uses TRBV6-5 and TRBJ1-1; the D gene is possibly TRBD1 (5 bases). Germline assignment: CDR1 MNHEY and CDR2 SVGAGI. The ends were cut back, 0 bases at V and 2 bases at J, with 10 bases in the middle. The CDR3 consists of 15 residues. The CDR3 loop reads CASSYSRGVNTEAFF. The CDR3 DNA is TGTGCCAGCAGTTACTCGAGGGGAGTCAACACTGAAGCTTTCTTT.

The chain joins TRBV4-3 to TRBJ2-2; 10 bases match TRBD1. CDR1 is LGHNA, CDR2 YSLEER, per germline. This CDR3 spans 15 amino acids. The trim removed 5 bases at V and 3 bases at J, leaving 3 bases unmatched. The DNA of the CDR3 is TGCGCCAGCAGCGAGGACAGGGGGGACACCGGGGAGCTGTTTTTT. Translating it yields CASSEDRGDTGELFF.

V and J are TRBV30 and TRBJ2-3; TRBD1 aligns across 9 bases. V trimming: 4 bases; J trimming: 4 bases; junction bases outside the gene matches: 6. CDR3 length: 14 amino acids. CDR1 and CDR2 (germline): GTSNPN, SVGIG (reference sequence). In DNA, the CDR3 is TGTGCCTGGAATTTGGGACAGGGCGCAGATACGCAGTATTTT. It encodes CAWNLGQGADTQYF.

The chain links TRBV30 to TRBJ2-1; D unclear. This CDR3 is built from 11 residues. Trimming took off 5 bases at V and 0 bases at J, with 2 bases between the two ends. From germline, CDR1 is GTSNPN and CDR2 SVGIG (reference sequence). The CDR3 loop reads CAWGSYNEQFF. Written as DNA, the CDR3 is TGTGCCTGGGGCTCCTACAATGAGCAGTTCTTC.

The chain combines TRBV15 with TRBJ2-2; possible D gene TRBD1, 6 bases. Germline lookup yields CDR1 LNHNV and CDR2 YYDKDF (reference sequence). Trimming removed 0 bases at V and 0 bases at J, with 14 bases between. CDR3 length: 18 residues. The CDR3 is CATSRDLGTTSNTGELFF. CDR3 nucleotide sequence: TGTGCCACCAGCAGAGATCTTGGGACAACTTCGAACACCGGGGAGCTGTTTTTT.

DNA of the CDR3: TGTGCCAGCAGTTCTCCGGGACTAGCAGACTACGAGCAGTACTTC. Protein product: CASSSPGLADYEQYF. The genes are TRBV27 and TRBJ2-7, with 9 bases identical to TRBD2. With V trimmed by 4 bases and J by 3 bases, 7 bases remained unmatched. Germline V CDR1 and CDR2: MNHEY, SMNVEV (reference sequence). CDR3 length equals 15 residues.